This T cell receptor (beta chain) was profiled in a study of T cells in Graves' hyperthyroidism and ophthalmopathy. Broader study findings: In blood, most of the thyroid clonotypes expanded above 0.001 were also present. Ophthalmopathy prediction by the model preceded onset by a median approximately six months.

The V and J ends lost 7 bases and 6 bases respectively, with 22 bases between them. CDR3 length: 15 amino acids. TCR beta CDR3 regions were amplified from RNA. First-round RT-PCR targeting the TCR CDR3 was performed with the HTBI primer set. In TCRdb, the multiplex PCR reads were re-called with MiXCR into one record per CDR3 protein. The data contain 350,000 or so distinct CDR3 sequences, about a sixth of them seen just once; the ten biggest clones take up around 15%. In this sample, this clonotype turned up many times. Its antigen is unknown. This sequence joins TRBV12-3 or TRBV12-4 and TRBJ2-7; D unclear. The receptor comes from a woman in her forties with Graves' ophthalmopathy. Input material: blood. The CDR3 coding sequence is TGTGCCAGCACCTCTGATGGGTACGGCTACTTCGAGCAGTACTTC. It yields the protein CASTSDGYGYFEQYF.